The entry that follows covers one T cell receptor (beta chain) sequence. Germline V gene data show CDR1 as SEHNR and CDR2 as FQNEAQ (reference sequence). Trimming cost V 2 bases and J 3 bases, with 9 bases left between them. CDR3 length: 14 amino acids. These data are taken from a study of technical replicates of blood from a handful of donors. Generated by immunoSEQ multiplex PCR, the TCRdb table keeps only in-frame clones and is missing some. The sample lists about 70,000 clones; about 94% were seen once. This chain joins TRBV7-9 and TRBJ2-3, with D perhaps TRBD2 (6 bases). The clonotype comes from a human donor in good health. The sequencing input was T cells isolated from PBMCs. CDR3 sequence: CASSLSGSTDTQYF. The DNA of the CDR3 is TGTGCCAGCAGCTTAAGCGGGTCGACAGATACGCAGTATTTT. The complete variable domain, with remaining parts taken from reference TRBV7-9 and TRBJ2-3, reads DTGVSQNPRHKITKRGQNVTFRCDPISEHNRLYWYRQTLGQGPEFLTYFQNEAQLEKSRLLSDRFSAERPKGSFSTLEIQRTEQGDSAMYLCASSLSGSTDTQYFGPGTRLTVL.